The rows below give T cell receptor beta chains drawn from one sample of a study of control samples from healthy donors and cancer patients. Method: immunoSEQ multiplex PCR; TCRdb's copy keeps in-frame clones and lacks some. The sample records some 140,000 clones, around 96% being singletons. Specimen: blood. These receptors were collected from a man between 40 and 49 years old in good health. Each CDR3 is given with its conserved first and last residue. The order of the fields is D gene, CDR3 length, J gene, clone size, V gene, CDR3 protein, CDR3 DNA. D genes are given only for firm matches. Size is stated for part of the rows, as once, few or many counts, or as a class when the clone is expanded.

d_gene: .
len: 15
j_gene: TRBJ1-6
abundance: .
v_gene: TRBV25-1
CDR3aa: CASSESNRGRTPLHF
CDR3nt: TGTGCCAGCAGTGAATCTAACCGGGGTAGGACACCCCTCCACTTT

d_gene: .
len: 15
j_gene: TRBJ2-3
abundance: .
v_gene: TRBV18
CDR3aa: CASSPRLERTDTQYF
CDR3nt: TGTGCCAGCTCACCCCGACTAGAACGCACAGATACGCAGTATTTT

d_gene: .
len: 15
j_gene: TRBJ2-6
abundance: once
v_gene: TRBV15
CDR3aa: CATSLRGPGANVLTF
CDR3nt: TGTGCCACCAGCCTCCGGGGGCCTGGGGCCAACGTCCTGACTTTC

d_gene: .
len: 13
j_gene: TRBJ1-2
abundance: .
v_gene: TRBV28
CDR3aa: CASSGGLRYGYTF
CDR3nt: TGTGCCAGCAGTGGAGGGCTGCGTTATGGCTACACCTTC

d_gene: TRBD2
len: 17
j_gene: TRBJ2-3
abundance: .
v_gene: TRBV29-1
CDR3aa: CSVEDPTSGVSTDTQYF
CDR3nt: TGCAGCGTTGAAGATCCGACTAGCGGGGTTAGCACAGATACGCAGTATTTT

d_gene: TRBD1
len: 14
j_gene: TRBJ2-1
abundance: .
v_gene: TRBV2
CDR3aa: CASNGRGLNNEQFF
CDR3nt: TGTGCCAGCAACGGCAGGGGGCTGAACAATGAGCAGTTCTTC

d_gene: .
len: 14
j_gene: TRBJ2-2
abundance: once
v_gene: TRBV5-1
CDR3aa: CASRIVSNTGELFF
CDR3nt: TGCGCCAGCCGGATTGTATCGAACACCGGGGAGCTGTTTTTT

d_gene: .
len: 13
j_gene: TRBJ1-1
abundance: .
v_gene: TRBV12-3/TRBV12-4
CDR3aa: CASSLRMNTEAFF
CDR3nt: TGTGCCAGCAGCCTTAGGATGAACACTGAAGCTTTCTTT

d_gene: .
len: 14
j_gene: TRBJ1-1
abundance: .
v_gene: TRBV18
CDR3aa: CASSPGRGFVEAFF
CDR3nt: TGTGCCAGCTCACCCGGAAGGGGCTTCGTTGAAGCTTTCTTT

d_gene: TRBD1
len: 13
j_gene: TRBJ1-2
abundance: .
v_gene: TRBV5-4
CDR3aa: CASSGTGGDGYTF
CDR3nt: TGTGCCAGCAGCGGGACAGGGGGTGATGGCTACACCTTC

d_gene: .
len: 17
j_gene: TRBJ2-3
abundance: .
v_gene: TRBV6-6
CDR3aa: CASSRTFPGGGTDTQYF
CDR3nt: TGTGCCAGCAGTCGCACCTTCCCGGGTGGGGGCACAGATACGCAGTATTTT

d_gene: .
len: 16
j_gene: TRBJ1-5
abundance: .
v_gene: TRBV6-2/TRBV6-3
CDR3aa: CASSLGGGVGNQPQHF
CDR3nt: TGTGCCAGCAGTTTAGGGGGGGGCGTCGGCAATCAGCCCCAGCATTTT

d_gene: TRBD1
len: 15
j_gene: TRBJ1-1
abundance: .
v_gene: TRBV28
CDR3aa: CASRIGAGGGTEAFF
CDR3nt: TGTGCCAGCAGGATAGGAGCAGGGGGGGGCACTGAAGCTTTCTTT

d_gene: .
len: 15
j_gene: TRBJ1-5
abundance: .
v_gene: TRBV7-5
CDR3aa: CARSLTAYSNQPQHF
CDR3nt: TGTGCCAGAAGCTTAACGGCCTATAGCAATCAGCCCCAGCATTTT

d_gene: .
len: 12
j_gene: TRBJ1-1
abundance: .
v_gene: TRBV30
CDR3aa: CAWSVWGTEAFF
CDR3nt: TGTGCCTGGAGTGTCTGGGGGACTGAAGCTTTCTTT

d_gene: .
len: 14
j_gene: TRBJ1-5
abundance: once
v_gene: TRBV27
CDR3aa: CASSFRGSNQPQHF
CDR3nt: TGTGCCAGCAGTTTCCGGGGTAGCAATCAGCCCCAGCATTTT

d_gene: .
len: 12
j_gene: TRBJ1-1
abundance: .
v_gene: TRBV7-9
CDR3aa: CASSFGTDEAFF
CDR3nt: TGTGCCAGCAGCTTCGGGACGGATGAAGCTTTCTTT

d_gene: .
len: 11
j_gene: TRBJ2-5
abundance: .
v_gene: TRBV12-3/TRBV12-4
CDR3aa: CASSLVWTQYF
CDR3nt: TGTGCCAGCAGTTTAGTCTGGACCCAGTACTTC

d_gene: TRBD1
len: 16
j_gene: TRBJ1-5
abundance: .
v_gene: TRBV6-1
CDR3aa: CASSDEGQYSNQPQHF
CDR3nt: TGTGCCAGCAGTGACGAGGGACAGTATAGCAATCAGCCCCAGCATTTT

d_gene: .
len: 16
j_gene: TRBJ2-7
abundance: .
v_gene: TRBV6-5
CDR3aa: CASSYWGERGSYEQYF
CDR3nt: TGTGCCAGCAGTTACTGGGGGGAACGGGGGTCCTACGAGCAGTACTTC

d_gene: .
len: 14
j_gene: TRBJ1-6
abundance: .
v_gene: TRBV5-6
CDR3aa: CASSLRGYNSPLHF
CDR3nt: TGTGCCAGCAGCTTGCGGGGGTATAATTCACCCCTCCACTTT

d_gene: .
len: 12
j_gene: TRBJ1-2
abundance: .
v_gene: TRBV6-2/TRBV6-3
CDR3aa: CASSYEAYGYTF
CDR3nt: TGTGCCAGCAGTTACGAGGCCTATGGCTACACCTTC

d_gene: TRBD1
len: 13
j_gene: TRBJ2-7
abundance: .
v_gene: TRBV10-3
CDR3aa: CAIAQDRAYEQYF
CDR3nt: TGTGCCATTGCCCAGGACAGGGCCTACGAGCAGTACTTC

d_gene: .
len: 15
j_gene: TRBJ2-7
abundance: few
v_gene: TRBV19
CDR3aa: CASSIKPGTTYEQYF
CDR3nt: TGTGCCAGTAGTATAAAACCTGGGACGACATACGAGCAGTACTTC

d_gene: .
len: 15
j_gene: TRBJ1-3
abundance: .
v_gene: TRBV30
CDR3aa: CAWSRVRSGGNTIYF
CDR3nt: TGTGCCTGGAGCCGCGTAAGGTCGGGTGGAAACACCATATATTTT

d_gene: .
len: 13
j_gene: TRBJ1-1
abundance: .
v_gene: TRBV6-5
CDR3aa: CASSYFGDTEAFF
CDR3nt: TGTGCCAGCAGTTACTTTGGGGACACTGAAGCTTTCTTT

d_gene: .
len: 13
j_gene: TRBJ1-3
abundance: .
v_gene: TRBV5-1
CDR3aa: CASSPLNGNTIYF
CDR3nt: TGCGCCAGCAGCCCCCTTAATGGAAACACCATATATTTT

d_gene: .
len: 13
j_gene: TRBJ2-2
abundance: .
v_gene: TRBV10-1
CDR3aa: CASRGQSTGELFF
CDR3nt: TGCGCCAGCAGGGGACAATCCACCGGGGAGCTGTTTTTT

d_gene: .
len: 14
j_gene: TRBJ2-7
abundance: .
v_gene: TRBV5-5
CDR3aa: CASSLEDRTYEQYF
CDR3nt: TGTGCCAGCAGCTTGGAAGATCGTACCTACGAGCAGTACTTC

d_gene: TRBD1
len: 15
j_gene: TRBJ1-6
abundance: .
v_gene: TRBV29-1
CDR3aa: CSGTGWSSYNSPLHF
CDR3nt: TGCAGCGGGACAGGGTGGAGCTCCTATAATTCACCCCTCCACTTT

d_gene: .
len: 14
j_gene: TRBJ1-2
abundance: .
v_gene: TRBV30
CDR3aa: CAWSVDGPNYGYTF
CDR3nt: TGTGCCTGGAGTGTAGATGGACCTAACTATGGCTACACCTTC

d_gene: .
len: 13
j_gene: TRBJ2-5
abundance: .
v_gene: TRBV10-1
CDR3aa: CASSDYAQETQYF
CDR3nt: TGCGCCAGCAGTGACTACGCACAAGAGACCCAGTACTTC

d_gene: .
len: 13
j_gene: TRBJ2-7
abundance: .
v_gene: TRBV28
CDR3aa: CASMKRTGYEQYF
CDR3nt: TGTGCCAGCATGAAACGGACCGGCTACGAGCAGTACTTC

d_gene: .
len: 15
j_gene: TRBJ2-7
abundance: .
v_gene: TRBV19
CDR3aa: CASSIVQAGAYEQYF
CDR3nt: TGTGCCAGTAGTATCGTACAGGCAGGCGCCTACGAGCAGTACTTC

d_gene: TRBD1
len: 14
j_gene: TRBJ1-2
abundance: .
v_gene: TRBV6-5
CDR3aa: CASSYGGQGFGYTF
CDR3nt: TGTGCCAGCAGTTACGGGGGACAGGGGTTTGGCTACACCTTC